The 18 T cell receptor beta chains given below trace back to one sample, sequenced in a study of T cell clones after liver transplantation. TCRdb's table, derived via immunoSEQ multiplex PCR, lists solely in-frame clones and lacks some. The profile shows approximately 68,000 clones, approximately 80% of them singletons. This specimen was CD4+ T cells from blood, taken before liver transplant. Every receptor here comes from a human donor who received a liver transplant.

This clone has only one observation. This sequence joins TRBV25-1 and TRBJ2-2, with D uncertain. The length of the CDR3 is 13 residues. V was shortened by 7 bases and J by 1 base, with 7 bases between the two germline ends. Per the germline V gene, CDR1 is MGHDK and CDR2 is SYGVNS. The CDR3 is CASMAENTGELFF. As DNA, the CDR3 is TGTGCCAGCATGGCGGAGAACACCGGGGAGCTGTTTTTT.

The chain recombines TRBV10-2 with TRBJ1-3; weak D call: TRBD1 (5 bases). This CDR3 is 16 amino acids long. The germline gives CDR1 WSHSY, CDR2 SAAADI. V lost 1 base and J 1 base, leaving 11 bases between the germline ends. The DNA of the CDR3 is TGCGCCAGCAGTGAGTTCCGAAGGGGATCTGGAAACACCATATATTTT. It encodes CASSEFRRGSGNTIYF.

The chain recombines TRBV9 with TRBJ1-1, with 7 nucleotides matching TRBD1. The J segment lost 6 bases and the V segment lost 2 bases, leaving 10 bases of the junction unmatched. The germline gives CDR1 SGDLS, CDR2 YYNGEE. The CDR3 runs to 15 residues. CDR3 protein: CASSVGHTQGAEAFF. The DNA of the CDR3 is TGTGCCAGCAGCGTTGGACACACTCAGGGGGCTGAAGCTTTCTTT.

This rearrangement joins TRBV27 to TRBJ1-2, with 9 bases matching TRBD1. In germline, CDR1 is MNHEY, CDR2 SMNVEV (reference sequence). With V trimmed by 2 bases and J by 5 bases, 6 bases remained unmatched. The CDR3 has 15 residues. The CDR3 reads CASSLKDRGGYGYTF. DNA of the CDR3: TGTGCCAGCAGTTTAAAGGACAGGGGTGGGTATGGCTACACCTTC.

This clone has a single count. V gene TRBV5-5 combines with J gene TRBJ1-4; D is perhaps TRBD1 (6 bases). The V end was cut by 1 base, the J end by 7 bases, with 14 bases between. This CDR3 region has 15 residues. CDR1 and CDR2 (germline): SGHKS, YYEKEE (reference sequence). In DNA form, the CDR3 reads TGTGCCAGCAGCTTGAGCGGGGGGCTTGTTGAAAAACTGTTTTTT. Amino acid sequence: CASSLSGGLVEKLFF.

The V and J genes are TRBV30 and TRBJ1-5, with 8 bases matching TRBD1. The CDR3 is 15 residues long. The ends lost 2 bases at V and 4 bases at J; junction bases unmatched: 7. The germline V gene has CDR1 GTSNPN and CDR2 SVGIG (reference sequence). DNA of the CDR3: TGTGCCTGGAGTTACGGGACAGGCTTTAATCAGCCCCAGCATTTT. It specifies CAWSYGTGFNQPQHF.

This clone was found once. The rearrangement uses TRBV19 and TRBJ1-3; D unresolved. The ends were cut back, 7 bases at V and 1 base at J, with 5 bases in the middle. From germline, CDR1 is LNHDA and CDR2 SQIVND (reference sequence). This CDR3 contains 12 residues. CDR3: CASKESGNTIYF. CDR3 sequence (DNA): TGTGCCAGTAAGGAGTCTGGAAACACCATATATTTT.

The CDR3 nucleotides are TGTGCCAGCAGCTTAGCTCTAGAGGAGACCCAGTACTTC. Translating it yields CASSLALEETQYF. The V gene is TRBV11-2, the J gene TRBJ2-5; D not resolved. CDR1 and CDR2 from the germline V gene are SGHAT and FQNNGV. The CDR3 covers 13 residues. The germline V and J ends were trimmed by 1 base and 5 bases, with 8 bases remaining between them.

This CDR3 reads CASSPGAGATNEKLFF. CDR3 bases: TGTGCCAGCAGCCCAGGAGCGGGCGCAACTAATGAAAAACTGTTTTTT. The chain recombines TRBV5-4 with TRBJ1-4; D unclear. Germline CDR1 and CDR2: SGHNT and YYREEE (reference sequence). Trimming left V 4 bases short and J 0 bases short, with 13 bases between. The CDR3 runs 16 residues.

The chain combines TRBV7-8 with TRBJ1-2, with unresolved D. The CDR3 runs 19 residues. The germline gives CDR1 SGHVS, CDR2 FQNEAQ. V was shortened by 5 bases and J by 0 bases, with 25 bases between the two germline ends. The CDR3 DNA is TGTGCCAGCAGCCCTAGCCGCCTACCGGGTCCCTCAGCTAACTATGGCTACACCTTC. Translation: CASSPSRLPGPSANYGYTF.

This chain links TRBV28 with TRBJ2-4; no reliable D call. The V end lost 5 bases, the J end lost 0 bases, and 11 bases lay between the germline ends. CDR1 is MDHEN and CDR2 is SYDVKM in the germline V gene. The CDR3 runs to 15 residues. CDR3 residues: CASSRTRLAKNIQYF. The CDR3 region has the DNA TGTGCCAGCAGTAGGACGCGGCTAGCCAAAAACATTCAGTACTTC.

The chain employs TRBV18 and TRBJ1-2; D unclear. V was clipped by 3 bases and J by 0 bases, with 5 bases between them. The CDR3 totals 13 residues. CDR1 and CDR2 from the germline V gene are KGHSH and LQKENI. The CDR3, as DNA: TGTGCCAGCTCACCCGGCTCTAACTATGGCTACACCTTC. Protein: CASSPGSNYGYTF.

V is TRBV5-1 and J is TRBJ2-5; D possibly corresponds to TRBD2 (6 bases). Between the trimmed V and J ends, which lost 4 bases and 5 bases, there was a span of 12 bases. The CDR3 length is 13 residues. CDR1 SGHRS and CDR2 YFSETQ come from the germline V gene. CDR3 loop: CASSQAGSETQYF. DNA of the CDR3: TGCGCCAGCAGCCAGGCGGGAAGTGAGACCCAGTACTTC.

This sequence joins TRBV5-1 and TRBJ1-2, with D hard to call. Germline V gene data show CDR1 as SGHRS and CDR2 as YFSETQ. Trimming stripped 0 bases from V and 4 bases from J, with 10 bases between. There are 14 residues in the CDR3. This chain's CDR3 is CASSLGQVIYGYTF. In DNA form, the CDR3 reads TGCGCCAGCAGCTTGGGACAAGTGATCTATGGCTACACCTTC.

The V call is TRBV7-2, the J call TRBJ2-1; D tentatively fits TRBD1 or TRBD2 (5 bases each). This CDR3 comprises 15 residues. Germline V gives CDR1 SGHTA, CDR2 FQGNSA. Trimming stripped 2 bases from V and 0 bases from J, with 8 bases between. The CDR3 spells CASSLMRGSYNEQFF. The CDR3 DNA is TGTGCCAGCAGCTTAATGAGGGGCTCCTACAATGAGCAGTTCTTC.

This chain joins TRBV11-2 and TRBJ2-5; 13 bases are a match to TRBD2. This CDR3 spans 17 amino acids. Germline loops: CDR1 SGHAT, CDR2 FQNNGV. V lost 5 bases and J lost 2; bases outside the gene matches: 8. The CDR3: CASSEGLAGVRQETQYF. For the CDR3, the DNA is TGTGCCAGCAGCGAAGGACTAGCGGGAGTTCGGCAAGAGACCCAGTACTTC.

The genes are TRBV9 and TRBJ2-5, with TRBD2 matching over 8 bases. The junction had 12 bases not matched to a gene; V was cut back by 3 bases and J by 5 bases. The CDR3 is made up of 16 amino acids. CDR1 SGDLS and CDR2 YYNGEE come from the germline V gene. The CDR3 here is CASSAPTGGLAETQYF. CDR3 DNA sequence: TGTGCCAGCAGCGCCCCAACGGGAGGGCTTGCGGAGACCCAGTACTTC.

V usage is TRBV28 and J usage is TRBJ2-7; a weak D match, TRBD2 (5 bases). CDR3 length: 15 amino acids. The germline CDR1 and CDR2 sequences are MDHEN and SYDVKM. Trimming left V 5 bases short and J 2 bases short, with 16 bases between. The CDR3 is CASSPTPSGAYEQYF. The CDR3 bases are TGTGCCAGCAGTCCCACTCCCAGCGGTGCCTACGAGCAGTACTTC.